One sample yielded the 21 T cell receptor beta chains listed below, sequenced in a study of T cell changes during pregnancy in multiple sclerosis. Assay: immunoSEQ multiplex PCR; the TCRdb copy retains only in-frame clones and omits some. The sample includes approximately 50,000 clones, approximately 95% of them seen just once. Here the sequenced sample was CD4+ T cells from peripheral blood mononuclear cells, taken in the third trimester of pregnancy. The receptors come from a female donor with multiple sclerosis, enrolled in a pregnancy study.

V and J are TRBV7-3 and TRBJ1-6; D may be TRBD1 (5 bases). The germline V gene has CDR1 SGHTA and CDR2 FQGTGA. The germline V and J ends were trimmed by 4 bases and 9 bases, with 10 bases remaining between them. The CDR3 runs 13 residues. CDR3 protein: CASSSTVGSPLHF. The CDR3 DNA reads TGTGCCAGCAGCTCGACAGTAGGTTCACCCCTCCACTTT.

This chain joins TRBV5-1 and TRBJ2-3, with D unresolved. Germline V gene sequence: CDR1 SGHRS, CDR2 YFSETQ. This CDR3 has 15 amino acids. Trimming pared 3 bases from V and 0 bases from J, leaving 11 bases between. The CDR3 protein is CASSSHTKSTDTQYF. DNA of the CDR3: TGCGCCAGCAGCTCCCATACTAAGAGCACAGATACGCAGTATTTT.

The V gene is TRBV6-5, the J gene TRBJ2-5; 8 bases agree with TRBD2. Germline lookup yields CDR1 MNHEY and CDR2 SVGAGI. J gave up 2 bases and V 6 bases, and 5 bases lay outside the gene matches. The CDR3 consists of 14 residues. CDR3 residues: CASRGLGRQETQYF. The CDR3 DNA reads as TGTGCCAGCAGGGGACTAGGTAGACAAGAGACCCAGTACTTC.

The count of this clone is one. The chain combines TRBV9 with TRBJ1-4, with a possible D match to TRBD1 (5 bases). Trimming removed 4 bases at V and 8 bases at J, with 12 bases between. CDR1 is SGDLS and CDR2 is YYNGEE in the germline V gene. The CDR3 loop spans 13 amino acids. The CDR3 spells CASSWGTEEKLFF. In nucleotides, the CDR3 is TGTGCCAGCAGCTGGGGCACGGAAGAAAAACTGTTTTTT.

V gene TRBV7-2 combines with J gene TRBJ1-1; no firm D call. V lost 4 bases, J lost 11 bases, and 14 bases lay in between. CDR1 and CDR2 from the germline V gene are SGHTA and FQGNSA. The length of the CDR3 is 12 residues. The CDR3 nucleotides are TGTGCCAGCAGCTATGGCGAGACAAGCGCTTTCTTT. Translation: CASSYGETSAFF.

The chain couples TRBV15 to TRBJ2-2, with D possibly being TRBD1 (5 bases). The length of the CDR3 is 16 residues. Per germline, CDR1 LNHNV and CDR2 YYDKDF (reference sequence). The V gene lost 4 bases and the J gene lost 7 bases, with 19 bases spanning the gap. The CDR3 DNA is TGTGCCACCAGCAAGAGCCGGTGGGGCGTCATCGGGGAGCTGTTTTTT. It yields the protein CATSKSRWGVIGELFF. The whole variable domain, filled in from reference TRBV15 and TRBJ2-2, reads DAMVIQNPRYQVTQFGKPVTLSCSQTLNHNVMYWYQQKSSQAPKLLFHYYDKDFNNEADTPDNFQSRRPNTSFCFLDIRSPGLGDTAMYLCATSKSRWGVIGELFFGEGSRLTVL.

The chain couples TRBV7-2 to TRBJ1-5; TRBD1 might be the D (5 bases). This CDR3 region has 16 residues. Trimming cost V 0 bases and J 2 bases, with 11 bases left between them. Germline V gene lookup returns CDR1 SGHTA and CDR2 FQGNSA. The chain's CDR3 is CASSLAGGRGNQPQHF. The CDR3 DNA is TGTGCCAGCAGCTTAGCTGGGGGGAGAGGCAATCAGCCCCAGCATTTT. Together with reference TRBV7-2 and TRBJ1-5, the CDR3 gives the full variable domain: GAGVSQSPSNKVTEKGKDVELRCDPISGHTALYWYRQSLGQGLEFLIYFQGNSAPDKSGLPSDRFSAERTGGSVSTLTIQRTQQEDSAVYLCASSLAGGRGNQPQHFGDGTRLSIL.

The chain employs TRBV27 and TRBJ1-2, with a weak D call TRBD1 (5 bases). From germline, CDR1 is MNHEY and CDR2 SMNVEV (reference sequence). Trimming removed 4 bases at V and 6 bases at J, with 24 bases between. The CDR3 length is 17 residues. CDR3 residues: CASSSLVPGLPYNGYTF. CDR3 nucleotide sequence: TGTGCCAGCAGTTCGCTAGTACCGGGACTCCCTTATAATGGCTACACCTTC.

The chain is built from TRBV7-9 and TRBJ2-6, with D unresolved. With 8 bases removed from V and 1 base from J, the gap between germline ends came to 9 bases. The CDR3 is 14 amino acids. Per germline, CDR1 SEHNR and CDR2 FQNEAQ (reference sequence). The DNA for the CDR3 is TGTGCCAGCCGAGAGCAATCTGGGGCCAACGTCCTGACTTTC. Protein product: CASREQSGANVLTF.

Written as DNA, the CDR3 is TGTGCCAGCAGTTACTACCCCGGAGGAAACACTGAAGCTTTCTTT. Its translation is CASSYYPGGNTEAFF. The rearrangement links TRBV6-5 to TRBJ1-1; the D is unclear. V lost 1 base to trimming and J lost 2 bases, with 11 bases between them. Germline CDR1 and CDR2: MNHEY and SVGAGI. This CDR3 spans 15 amino acids.

The J gene is TRBJ2-3, the V gene TRBV5-1; 7 bases are shared with TRBD1. The CDR3 consists of 14 residues. The germline CDR1 and CDR2 sequences are SGHRS and YFSETQ. Trimming at V came to 4 bases and at J to 5 bases, leaving 7 bases not matched to a gene. CDR3 nucleotides: TGCGCCAGCAGCCAAAGACAGGGTAAAGATACGCAGTATTTT. Its protein product is CASSQRQGKDTQYF.

This chain uses TRBV7-6 with TRBJ2-7; maybe TRBD2 (7 bases). The CDR3 extends over 15 amino acids. Germline values: CDR1 SGHVS, CDR2 FNYEAQ. Trimming pared 1 base from V and 4 bases from J, leaving 14 bases between. The CDR3 region is CASSLDVGGGYEQYF. The DNA of the CDR3 is TGTGCCAGCAGCTTAGATGTGGGAGGGGGGTACGAGCAGTACTTC.

This clone has just one count. This CDR3 reads CASSSTPGFYNEQFF. The CDR3 DNA follows: TGTGCCAGCAGCAGCACTCCAGGGTTCTACAATGAGCAGTTCTTC. This chain joins TRBV21-1 and TRBJ2-1; TRBD1, the table's D call, lacks a check against the DNA. TRBV21-1 represents a pseudogene. The CDR3 has 15 residues.

This chain links TRBV7-3 with TRBJ2-1; D possibly corresponds to TRBD2 (7 bases). The CDR3 is made up of 15 amino acids. The V end lost 5 bases, the J end lost 9 bases, and 20 bases lay between the germline ends. The germline V gene has CDR1 SGHTA and CDR2 FQGTGA. The CDR3 DNA sequence: TGTGCCAGCAGCCCGATTGGGGGGGCTACGGGTGAGCAGTTCTTC. Amino acids: CASSPIGGATGEQFF.

This chain joins TRBV7-9 and TRBJ2-2; 9 nucleotides match TRBD1. Germline V gives CDR1 SEHNR, CDR2 FQNEAQ (reference sequence). This CDR3 comprises 17 residues. V gave up 2 bases and J gave up 3 bases; unmatched junction bases: 7. CDR3 DNA sequence: TGTGCCAGCAGCTTAAATCTGGGACAGGGTGACACCGGGGAGCTGTTTTTT. Amino acids: CASSLNLGQGDTGELFF.

The rearrangement uses TRBV19 and TRBJ1-6; D not certain. CDR1 and CDR2 (germline): LNHDA, SQIVND (reference sequence). The CDR3 covers 15 residues. V was cut by 5 bases and J by 10 bases, with 18 bases left in between. In DNA form, the CDR3 reads TGTGCCAGTAGTGGAGGCCCACCAAAGCACTCACCCCTCCACTTT. Its translation is CASSGGPPKHSPLHF.

The chain has TRBV7-2 and TRBJ2-3; 10 bases are a match to TRBD2. The germline CDR1 and CDR2 sequences are SGHTA and FQGNSA. Trimming at V came to 5 bases and at J to 0 bases, leaving 5 bases not matched to a gene. This CDR3 is 16 amino acids long. CDR3 nucleotide sequence: TGTGCCAGCAGCCGCGGACTAGCGGCCAGCACAGATACGCAGTATTTT. It encodes CASSRGLAASTDTQYF. Based on the CDR3 plus reference TRBV7-2 and TRBJ2-3, the full variable domain is GAGVSQSPSNKVTEKGKDVELRCDPISGHTALYWYRQSLGQGLEFLIYFQGNSAPDKSGLPSDRFSAERTGGSVSTLTIQRTQQEDSAVYLCASSRGLAASTDTQYFGPGTRLTVL.

The chain recombines TRBV4-3 with TRBJ1-3; no clear D gene. The germline V gene encodes CDR1 LGHNA and CDR2 YSLEER. The CDR3 contains 14 residues. V gave up 3 bases and J gave up 0 bases, with 6 bases separating them. The CDR3 DNA follows: TGCGCCAGCAGCCAGGCCGACTCTGGAAACACCATATATTTT. Translation: CASSQADSGNTIYF.

The rearrangement links TRBV18 to TRBJ1-3; 8 nucleotides match TRBD1. V trimming: 4 bases; J trimming: 0 bases; junction bases outside the gene matches: 5. Germline V gene data show CDR1 as KGHSH and CDR2 as LQKENI. There are 16 residues in the CDR3. The CDR3 spells CASSRRGQDSGNTIYF. In DNA, the CDR3 is TGTGCCAGCTCACGTAGGGGACAGGACTCTGGAAACACCATATATTTT.

The chain links TRBV5-1 to TRBJ2-4; 9 positions match TRBD2. CDR1 is SGHRS, CDR2 YFSETQ, per germline. The CDR3 runs 17 residues. J was trimmed by 3 bases and V by 4 bases; bases with no gene match: 11. CDR3 sequence: CASSRSGREGLKNIQYF. In DNA, the CDR3 is TGCGCCAGCAGCCGGAGTGGGCGGGAGGGCCTCAAAAACATTCAGTACTTC.

The chain carries TRBV29-1 and TRBJ1-2; a possible D gene is TRBD1 (6 bases). V was shortened by 7 bases and J by 0 bases, with 12 bases between the two germline ends. CDR1 is SQVTM, CDR2 ANQGSEA, per germline. The CDR3 contains 13 residues. The CDR3 region is CSAKGQSNYGYTF. CDR3 nucleotides: TGCAGCGCCAAGGGACAATCTAACTATGGCTACACCTTC.